This T cell receptor (beta chain) was recovered during a study of identical twins. The CDR3 length is 12 residues. The germline gives CDR1 SGHRS, CDR2 YFSETQ. The trim removed 9 bases at V and 1 base at J, leaving 3 bases unmatched. This clonotype was counted many times. What it binds is not known. Template switching created a universal primer site, and the cDNA included unique molecular identifiers. MiXCR was run by TCRdb on the 5' RACE reads, yielding one entry per CDR3 protein. The sample lists 700,000 or so distinct CDR3 sequences; over 8.5% were seen once. Study-level findings and limits: Invariant MAIT and iNKT cells are populations that could partly confound zero-insertion analyses. Donors were not followed over many years; analysis was cross-sectional. There was an excess of low generation probability in the out-of-frame alpha sequences that twins shared.

This sample was also put to use in a study of yellow fever vaccine responses in identical twins.

The gene calls are TRBV5-1 and TRBJ2-5, with 7 bases that match TRBD2. Sequences were obtained from PBMCs. This TCR derives from a woman aged 18-35 years in good health. The CDR3 DNA follows: TGCGCCACCCGGGGGGTCCAAGAGACCCAGTACTTC. Protein sequence: CATRGVQETQYF.